The text below deals with one TCR beta chain. This entry comes from a study of control samples from healthy donors and cancer patients. The germline V and J ends were trimmed by 6 bases and 2 bases, with 13 bases remaining between them. Germline V gene data show CDR1 as MNHNY and CDR2 as SVGAGI (reference sequence). The CDR3 is made up of 14 amino acids. Only in-frame clones appear in the TCRdb table, and some are missing; sequencing was by immunoSEQ multiplex PCR. The sample gives around 140,000 clones, just under 90% of which show up once; around 6.9% is in the top ten. The source is a man in his forties or fifties with head and neck cancer. V is TRBV6-6 and J is TRBJ1-2; D remains ambiguous. Sequencing input: PBMCs. The CDR3 loop reads CASRFTSQNYGYTF. As DNA, the CDR3 is TGTGCCAGCAGATTTACGAGCCAAAACTATGGCTACACCTTC.